This T cell receptor beta chain originates from a study of blood T cell repertoires in COVID-19. Source study methods: Researchers report that nucleated cell counts were estimated from reference gene primer amplification. Sequenced by immunoSEQ multiplex PCR; TCRdb stores in-frame clones only, minus some. V, J and clone size reflect that table, while D and trimming were determined from the DNA. The sample carries some 220,000 clones, roughly four fifths recorded once. This clone was recorded a few times. CDR1 is SGHRS and CDR2 is YFSETQ in the germline V gene. The CDR3 contains 15 residues. After removal of 4 bases from V and 4 bases from J, the junction contained 7 bases not matched to a gene. Seattle-derived patients entered the study during active infection and were followed longitudinally.

The V and J genes are TRBV5-1 and TRBJ1-3, with TRBD1 matching over 8 bases. The TCR sequence derives from a woman in her 70s with COVID-19, enrolled during active disease. Sample: peripheral blood. The CDR3 here is CASSPEGTGGNTIYF. The CDR3 nucleotides are TGCGCCAGCAGCCCGGAGGGGACAGGCGGAAACACCATATATTTT.